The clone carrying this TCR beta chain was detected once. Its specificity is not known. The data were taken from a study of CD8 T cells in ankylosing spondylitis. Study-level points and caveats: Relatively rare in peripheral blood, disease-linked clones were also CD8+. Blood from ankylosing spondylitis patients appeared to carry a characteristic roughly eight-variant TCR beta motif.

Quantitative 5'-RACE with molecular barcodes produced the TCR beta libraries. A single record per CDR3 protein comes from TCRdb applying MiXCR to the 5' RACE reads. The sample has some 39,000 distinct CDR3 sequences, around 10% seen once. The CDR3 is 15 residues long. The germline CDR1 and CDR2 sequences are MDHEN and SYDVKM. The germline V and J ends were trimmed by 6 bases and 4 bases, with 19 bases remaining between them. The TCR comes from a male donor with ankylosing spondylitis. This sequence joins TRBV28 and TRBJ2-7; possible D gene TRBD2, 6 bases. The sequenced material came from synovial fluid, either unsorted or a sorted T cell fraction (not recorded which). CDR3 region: CASSPPGRRGYEQYF. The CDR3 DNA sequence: TGTGCCAGCAGCCCCCCCGGCAGGCGGGGATACGAGCAGTACTTC.